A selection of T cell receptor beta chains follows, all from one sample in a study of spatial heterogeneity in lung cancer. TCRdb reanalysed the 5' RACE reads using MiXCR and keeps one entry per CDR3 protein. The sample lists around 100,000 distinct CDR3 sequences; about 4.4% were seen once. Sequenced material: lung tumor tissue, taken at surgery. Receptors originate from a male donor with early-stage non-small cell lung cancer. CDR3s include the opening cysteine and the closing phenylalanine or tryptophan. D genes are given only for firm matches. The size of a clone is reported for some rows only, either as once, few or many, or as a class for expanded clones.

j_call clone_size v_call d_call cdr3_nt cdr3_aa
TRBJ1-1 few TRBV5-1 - TGCGCCAGCAGGCAAAACGAGAACACTGAAGCTTTCTTT CASRQNENTEAFF
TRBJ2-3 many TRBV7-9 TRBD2 TGTGCCAGCAGCCTTGTTACTAGCGGAACAGATACGCAGTATTTT CASSLVTSGTDTQYF
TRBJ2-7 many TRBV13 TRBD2 TGTGCCAGCAGCTTAGGGCTAGCGGCCCACGAGCAGTACTTC CASSLGLAAHEQYF
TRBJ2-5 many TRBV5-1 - TGCGCCAGCAGCTTCTGGGACTTCCAAGAGACCCAGTACTTC CASSFWDFQETQYF
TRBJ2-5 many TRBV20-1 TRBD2 TGCAGTGCCCCACCGCCTAGCGGGAGGGCAGGAGAGACCCAGTACTTC CSAPPPSGRAGETQYF
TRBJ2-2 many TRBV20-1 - TGCAGTGCTAGAGATTTCAACAGGGCGGCCGGGGAGCTGTTTTTT CSARDFNRAAGELFF
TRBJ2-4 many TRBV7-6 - TGTGCCAGCAGCTTAGGTCCGATGTACGGTAGGGCCAAAAACATTCAGTACTTC CASSLGPMYGRAKNIQYF
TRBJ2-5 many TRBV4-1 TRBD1 TGCGCCAGCAGCCCAGGGACAGGATTATACGAGACCCAGTACTTC CASSPGTGLYETQYF
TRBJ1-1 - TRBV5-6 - TGTGCCAGCAGCTTGGGGTCCGCTGAAGCTTTCTTT CASSLGSAEAFF
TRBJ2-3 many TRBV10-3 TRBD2 TGTGCCATCAGGTCAGGGACTAGCGTTAGCACAGATACGCAGTATTTT CAIRSGTSVSTDTQYF
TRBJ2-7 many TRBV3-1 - TGTGCCAGCAGCCAAGACAGCGGGCCTATCGGGCAGTACTTC CASSQDSGPIGQYF
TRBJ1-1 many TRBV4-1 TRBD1 TGCGCCAGCAGCCAAGATGGCACCTTACGGGGGAAGGGGGCTTCTGAAGCTTTCTTT CASSQDGTLRGKGASEAFF
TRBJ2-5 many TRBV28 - TGTGCCAGCAGTTTAGCGGGATCCGGGGGAGAGACCCAGTACTTC CASSLAGSGGETQYF
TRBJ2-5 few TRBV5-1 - TGCGCCAGCAGCTTCGCAGGGGTCCAAGAGACCCAGTACTTC CASSFAGVQETQYF
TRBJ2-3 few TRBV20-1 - TGCAGTGCCTCTACAGGTTCAGATACGCAGTATTTT CSASTGSDTQYF
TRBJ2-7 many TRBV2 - TGTGCCAGCTTGGGGCGGAGCTTCAGCTACGAGCAGTACTTC CASLGRSFSYEQYF
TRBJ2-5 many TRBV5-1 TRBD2 TGCGCCAGCAGCTTTGCGGGAGGATCCCAAGAGACCCAGTACTTC CASSFAGGSQETQYF
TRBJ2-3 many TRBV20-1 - TGCAGTGCCATGCACTACCAAGAGAGGGATACGCAGTATTTT CSAMHYQERDTQYF
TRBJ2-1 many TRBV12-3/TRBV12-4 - TGTGCCAGCAGTTTTGACTACTCCTACAATGAGCAGTTCTTC CASSFDYSYNEQFF
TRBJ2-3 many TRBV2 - TGTGCCAGCAGTGGGGTCCCCCCACAGATACGCAGCCTAAATCGGTATTTT CASSGVPPQIRSLNRYF
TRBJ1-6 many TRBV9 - TGTGCCAGCAGCGTAGGTGGTAATTCACCCCTCCACTTT CASSVGGNSPLHF
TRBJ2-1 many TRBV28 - TGTGCCAGCAGCCCTACCTTAGTGGTTTCCTACAATGAGCAGTTCTTC CASSPTLVVSYNEQFF
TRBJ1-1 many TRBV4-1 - TGCGCCAGCAGCCAAGAAGTGTCGGCGGGCACTGAAGCTTTCTTT CASSQEVSAGTEAFF
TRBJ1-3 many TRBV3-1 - TGTGCCAGCAGAAGAGGGGAGGCTGGAAACACCATATATTTT CASRRGEAGNTIYF
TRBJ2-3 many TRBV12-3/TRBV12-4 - TGTGCCAGCAGCAGGGGGCTGGCGGGAGAGTTCTTCTATACGCAGTATTTT CASSRGLAGEFFYTQYF
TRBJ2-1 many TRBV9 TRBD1 TGTGCCAGCAGCACTAGGACAGGGAACGATGAGCAGTTCTTC CASSTRTGNDEQFF
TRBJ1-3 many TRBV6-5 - TGTGCCAGCACCAACCCCGGGGGAGCTGGAAACACCATATATTTT CASTNPGGAGNTIYF
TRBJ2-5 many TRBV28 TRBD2 TGTGCCAGCAGAAAGCGGGAGGCACAAGAGACCCAGTACTTC CASRKREAQETQYF
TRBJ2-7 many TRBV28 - TGTGCCAGCAGTTTAGGAATTGCGCAGTACTTC CASSLGIAQYF
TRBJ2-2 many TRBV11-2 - TGTGCCAGCAGCTTAGAGTTAACCGGGGAGCTGTTTTTT CASSLELTGELFF
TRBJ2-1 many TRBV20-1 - TGCAGTGCTAGGAAGGGCTACAATGAGCAGTTCTTC CSARKGYNEQFF
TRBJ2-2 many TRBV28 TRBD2 TGTGCCAGCAAGGTTAGCGGGATCGGTAGCGCCGGGGAGCTGTTTTTT CASKVSGIGSAGELFF
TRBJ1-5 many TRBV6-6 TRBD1 TGTGCCTCGACAGGGTTCGGTCAGCCCCAGCATTTT CASTGFGQPQHF
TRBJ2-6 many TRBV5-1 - TGCGCCAGCGGCATTCGATCTGGGGCCAACGTCCTGACTTTC CASGIRSGANVLTF
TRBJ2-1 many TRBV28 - TGTGCCAGCAGTTTATTTTCTACGGACAATGAGCAGTTCTTC CASSLFSTDNEQFF
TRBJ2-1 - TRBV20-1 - TGCAGTAACGGCTACAATGAGCAGTTCTTC CSNGYNEQFF
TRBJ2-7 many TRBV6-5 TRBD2 TGTGCCAGCAGCATCCGTCTAGCGGGAGAGGACGAGCAGTACTTC CASSIRLAGEDEQYF
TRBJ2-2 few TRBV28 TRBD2 TGTGCCAGCAGTTCCCCCCTAGCGGGAGTTAGGACCGGGGAGCTGTTTTTT CASSSPLAGVRTGELFF
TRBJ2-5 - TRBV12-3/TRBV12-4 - TGTGCCAGCAGTTTAAGTTGGGAAGGGCTGGAGACCCAGTACTTC CASSLSWEGLETQYF
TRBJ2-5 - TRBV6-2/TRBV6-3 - TGTGCCAGCAGGGGGAAGCGGAGCCAAGAGACCCAGTACTTC CASRGKRSQETQYF
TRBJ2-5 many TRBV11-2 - TGTGCCAGCAGCTTAGATTTAGAAGAGACCCAGTACTTC CASSLDLEETQYF
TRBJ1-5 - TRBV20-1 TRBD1 TGCAGTGCCGGGGGACCCCGGGGACAGCTTAATCAGCCCCGGCATTTT CSAGGPRGQLNQPRHF
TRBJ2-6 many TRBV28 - TGTGCCAGCAGTCACCGAGTGGCTGGGGCCAACGTCCTGACTTTC CASSHRVAGANVLTF
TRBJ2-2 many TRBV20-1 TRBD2 TGCAGTGCTGGAATAGCGGGCAACACCGGGGAGCTGTTTTTT CSAGIAGNTGELFF
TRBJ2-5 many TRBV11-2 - TGTGCCAGCAGCCGTTATGGGGGTCCACAAGAGACCCAGTACTTC CASSRYGGPQETQYF
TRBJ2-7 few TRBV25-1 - TGTGCCAGCCGAGAAAACCGGGACCCGGGGGAGCAGTACTTC CASRENRDPGEQYF
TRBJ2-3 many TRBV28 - TGTGCCAGCAGCCAACCGGGACTTAGCACAGATACGCAGTATTTT CASSQPGLSTDTQYF
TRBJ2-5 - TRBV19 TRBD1 TGTGCCGTAAGGGACAGGGTTAGCGAGACCCAGTACTTC CAVRDRVSETQYF
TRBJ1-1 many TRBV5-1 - TGCGCCAGCAGCTCGAGGAAGTACACTGAAGCTTTCTTT CASSSRKYTEAFF
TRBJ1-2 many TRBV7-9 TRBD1 TGTGCCAGCAGCTCGATCGACAGGGCCGGCTACACCTTC CASSSIDRAGYTF
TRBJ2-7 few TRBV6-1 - TGTGCCAGCAGTTCCTACCCGGGAACTAGATCCTACGAGCAGTACTTC CASSSYPGTRSYEQYF
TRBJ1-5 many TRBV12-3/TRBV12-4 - TGTGCCAGCACCACCGCCCGGGGAGGCAATCAGCCCCAGCATTTT CASTTARGGNQPQHF
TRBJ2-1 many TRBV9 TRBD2 TGTGCCAGCAGCGTGACTAGCGGTTCCTACAATGAGCAGTTCTTC CASSVTSGSYNEQFF
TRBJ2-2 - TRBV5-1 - TGCGCCAGCAGCTTGATGATGGGGGGCGAAAACACCGGGGAGCTGTTTTTT CASSLMMGGENTGELFF
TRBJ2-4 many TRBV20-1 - TGCAGTGCTAGCTCGTGGGAGATCAAAAACATTCAGTACTTC CSASSWEIKNIQYF
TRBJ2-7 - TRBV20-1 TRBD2 TGCAGTGCTAGTCCCCCGGGACTAGGGGCCGACGAGCAGTACTTC CSASPPGLGADEQYF
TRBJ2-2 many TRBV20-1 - TGCAGTGCCCCCCGGAGTTTAACCGGGGAGCTGTTTTTT CSAPRSLTGELFF
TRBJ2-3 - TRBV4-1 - TGCGCCAGCAGCCACCCCCTGGTGGGCGCGCAGTATTTT CASSHPLVGAQYF